The subject of this entry is one TCR beta chain. Its antigen is still unknown. The sample belongs to a study of shared clonotypes between healthy human individuals. Study findings and constraints: Clonotype sharing levels among donors were expected to vary with sequencing depth. Only blood samples were collected, and tissue repertoires likely differ.

An approximately 180 ng quantity of DNA, around 30,000 T cell genomes, went into the sorted-subset replicate PCRs. This table comes from immunoSEQ multiplex PCR, and its TCRdb copy is limited to in-frame clones, with some not included. Among about 820,000 clones, 90% to 95% were seen once, and the ten largest hold around 24%. CD8 cells regarded as naive lacked CD45RO, were positively chosen for CCR7, and omitted terminally differentiated effector memory CD45RA+ cells. CDR3 length: 13 amino acids. CDR1 and CDR2 from the germline V gene are SGDLS and YYNGEE. Unmatched junction bases numbered 0, after V lost 1 base and J lost 7 bases.

The origin of this receptor is a man aged 25 to 40 in good health. The sample taken for sequencing was naive CD8+ T cells sorted from blood. The V and J genes are TRBV9 and TRBJ1-4; 8 nucleotides line up with TRBD1. This chain's CDR3 is CASSVTGGEKLFF. CDR3 nucleotide sequence: TGTGCCAGCAGCGTAACAGGGGGTGAAAAACTGTTTTTT.